The 22 T cell receptor beta chains below all came from one sample that was sequenced in a study of blood T cell repertoires in COVID-19. The table came from immunoSEQ multiplex PCR; TCRdb's copy has only in-frame clones and leaves some out. This table has hundreds of thousands of clones, roughly nine tenths appearing once. The specimen sequenced was peripheral blood. Receptor source: a woman between 50 and 59 years old with COVID-19, enrolled during active disease.

The chain employs TRBV5-1 and TRBJ2-4; tentatively, D is TRBD2 (6 bases). This CDR3 region has 15 residues. The germline CDR1 and CDR2 sequences are SGHRS and YFSETQ. The V end was cut by 5 bases, the J end by 7 bases, with 19 bases between. The CDR3: CASSGGYPGTNIQYF. The DNA of the CDR3 is TGCGCCAGCAGTGGGGGGTACCCCGGCACGAACATTCAGTACTTC. Full variable domain (rest looked up from reference TRBV5-1 and TRBJ2-4): KAGVTQTPRYLIKTRGQQVTLSCSPISGHRSVSWYQQTPGQGLQFLFEYFSETQRNKGNFPGRFSGRQFSNSRSEMNVSTLELGDSALYLCASSGGYPGTNIQYFGAGTRLSVL.

V gene TRBV27 combines with J gene TRBJ1-1; possibly TRBD1 for D (6 bases). The germline V and J ends were trimmed by 4 bases and 4 bases, with 13 bases remaining between them. The CDR3 loop spans 14 amino acids. Per the germline V gene, CDR1 is MNHEY and CDR2 is SMNVEV (reference sequence). In DNA form, the CDR3 reads TGTGCCAGCAGTTGGAGGGGGGGGAGCACTGAAGCTTTCTTT. It yields the protein CASSWRGGSTEAFF.

V is TRBV5-4 and J is TRBJ1-2, with no clear D. The V end was cut by 4 bases, the J end by 6 bases, with 19 bases between. The CDR3 covers 15 residues. In germline, CDR1 is SGHNT, CDR2 YYREEE (reference sequence). The CDR3 nucleotides read TGTGCCAGCAGCAGGGATGGACGGGAAATCGATGGCTACACCTTC. Translated, it gives CASSRDGREIDGYTF.

The chain has TRBV28 and TRBJ1-4; D remains unclear. Germline V gene lookup returns CDR1 MDHEN and CDR2 SYDVKM. This CDR3 contains 14 residues. Trimming stripped 4 bases from V and 4 bases from J, with 10 bases between. The CDR3 coding sequence is TGTGCCAGCAGTTGGAGGATGGGTAATGAAAAACTGTTTTTT. Its protein is CASSWRMGNEKLFF.

The chain is built from TRBV30 and TRBJ1-2, with 8 bases identical to TRBD1. The CDR3 runs 13 residues. V dropped 2 bases and J dropped 5; count of bases not matched to a gene: 4. Looked up from germline, CDR1 is GTSNPN and CDR2 is SVGIG (reference sequence). For the CDR3, the DNA is TGTGCCTGGAGTTCACAGGGGGTTTATGGCTACACCTTC. Translation gives CAWSSQGVYGYTF. The full variable domain, with the rest looked up from reference TRBV30 and TRBJ1-2, is SQTIHQWPATLVQPVGSPLSLECTVEGTSNPNLYWYRQAAGRGLQLLFYSVGIGQISSEVPQNLSASRPQDRQFILSSKKLLLSDSGFYLCAWSSQGVYGYTFGSGTRLTVV.

V gene TRBV6-1 combines with J gene TRBJ1-2; TRBD1 is a possible D gene (5 bases). CDR1 and CDR2 from the germline V gene are MNHNS and SASEGT. The ends were cut back, 3 bases at V and 3 bases at J, with 8 bases in the middle. The CDR3 is made up of 13 amino acids. CDR3 in DNA: TGTGCCAGCAGTGACAGGGTCTACTATGGCTACACCTTC. Protein product: CASSDRVYYGYTF.

This chain joins TRBV4-1 and TRBJ2-3; the match to TRBD1 covers 8 bases. CDR3 size: 17 residues. V shed 3 bases and J 6 bases; nucleotides not matched to a gene: 14. CDR1 MGHRA and CDR2 YSYEKL come from the germline V gene. This chain's CDR3 is CASSHLGRQGKGDTQYF. CDR3 DNA: TGCGCCAGCAGCCACCTAGGGAGACAGGGGAAGGGGGATACGCAGTATTTT.

The chain links TRBV2 to TRBJ1-1; the D gene is possibly TRBD1 (5 bases). V was cut by 7 bases and J by 5 bases, with 14 bases left in between. Per germline, CDR1 SNHLY and CDR2 FYNNEI. The CDR3 sequence is 13 residues long. The CDR3 DNA reads TGTGCCAGCACCCGGGACCGGGGGACTGAAGCTTTCTTT. This encodes CASTRDRGTEAFF.

This rearrangement joins TRBV7-9 to TRBJ1-2, with 7 bases matching TRBD1. Germline V gene sequence: CDR1 SEHNR, CDR2 FQNEAQ (reference sequence). V shed 4 bases, J shed 0 bases, and the junction held 5 bases outside the gene matches. CDR3 length: 15 residues. The CDR3 DNA follows: TGTGCCAGCAGCTCCCCCCAGGGGGCTAACTATGGCTACACCTTC. Translated, it gives CASSSPQGANYGYTF. Combining the CDR3 with reference TRBV7-9 and TRBJ1-2 gives the whole variable domain DTGVSQNPRHKITKRGQNVTFRCDPISEHNRLYWYRQTLGQGPEFLTYFQNEAQLEKSRLLSDRFSAERPKGSFSTLEIQRTEQGDSAMYLCASSSPQGANYGYTFGSGTRLTVV.

As concerns this clone: The identical CDR3 is also encoded by other nucleotide sequences in the sample. V is TRBV2 and J is TRBJ1-2, with D uncertain. Germline assignment: CDR1 SNHLY and CDR2 FYNNEI. The germline V and J ends were trimmed by 5 bases and 5 bases, with 9 bases remaining between them. The CDR3 totals 12 residues. This CDR3 reads CASSPGGYGYTF. CDR3 coding DNA: TGTGCCAGCAGTCCGGGTGGATATGGCTACACCTTC.

The rearrangement links TRBV27 to TRBJ2-3, with TRBD2 matching 10 bases. The germline gives CDR1 MNHEY, CDR2 SMNVEV (reference sequence). The CDR3 covers 17 residues. The J segment lost 2 bases and the V segment lost 7 bases, leaving 12 bases of the junction unmatched. As DNA, the CDR3 is TGTGCCAGCACCTCAATAGCGGGGGGCCACAACACAGATACGCAGTATTTT. This codes for CASTSIAGGHNTDTQYF.

The chain carries TRBV3-1 (or the pseudogene TRBV3-2) and TRBJ2-5; TRBD1 is a possible D gene (5 bases). The V end was cut by 0 bases, the J end by 5 bases, with 16 bases between. The CDR3 is made up of 16 amino acids. The germline V gene has CDR1 LGHDT and CDR2 YNNKEL (reference sequence). The CDR3 nucleotides are TGTGCCAGCAGCCAAGATTCGACCAGGGATCGGGAGACCCAGTACTTC. Its translation is CASSQDSTRDRETQYF.

This chain connects TRBV6-5 to TRBJ2-1, with 8 positions matching TRBD1. The V gene's germline CDR1 is MNHEY and CDR2 SVGAGI. V trimming: 6 bases; J trimming: 15 bases; junction bases outside the gene matches: 7. The CDR3 runs 11 residues. This CDR3 reads CASSPGTGLFF. The CDR3 nucleotides are TGTGCCAGCAGCCCCGGGACAGGACTGTTCTTC.

The genes are TRBV25-1 and TRBJ1-1, with D possibly being TRBD1 (6 bases). Looked up from germline, CDR1 is MGHDK and CDR2 is SYGVNS. V was cut by 8 bases and J by 0 bases, with 16 bases left in between. This CDR3 is built from 15 residues. In nucleotides, the CDR3 is TGTGCCAGCCCTGGGGGGGGCCCCATGAACACTGAAGCTTTCTTT. Amino acid sequence: CASPGGGPMNTEAFF.

V gene TRBV6-1 combines with J gene TRBJ2-2, with D hard to call. The CDR3 has 16 residues. Germline V lookup: CDR1 MNHNS, CDR2 SASEGT. Deletions cut 4 bases from V and 1 base from J, with 13 bases between. CDR3: CASSAEAPRNTGELFF. CDR3 DNA sequence: TGTGCCAGCAGTGCCGAGGCACCAAGGAACACCGGGGAGCTGTTTTTT.

The chain couples TRBV10-3 to TRBJ1-1; weak D call: TRBD1 (6 bases). CDR1 ENHRY and CDR2 SYGVKD come from the germline V gene. The length of the CDR3 is 13 residues. V lost 5 bases, J lost 8 bases, and 15 bases lay in between. The CDR3 coding sequence is TGTGCCATCAGTCCGGGACACCTTTCGGAAGCTTTCTTT. Translation: CAISPGHLSEAFF.

J is TRBJ1-5 and V is TRBV6-5; TRBD1 agrees at 7 bases. Germline CDR1 and CDR2: MNHEY and SVGAGI. Germline trimming cut 6 bases from V and 0 bases from J; bases unmatched to any gene: 2. The CDR3 is 14 residues long. CDR3 loop: CASRGTVSNQPQHF. For the CDR3, the DNA is TGTGCCAGCAGGGGGACAGTTAGCAATCAGCCCCAGCATTTT.

The gene calls are TRBV6-6 and TRBJ1-5; 9 nucleotides agree with TRBD1. J lost 0 bases, V lost 2 bases, and 2 bases had no gene match. CDR1 is MNHNY, CDR2 SVGAGI, per germline (reference sequence). The CDR3 extends over 16 amino acids. CDR3 DNA sequence: TGTGCCAGCAGTTACGAGGACAGGGGTAGCAATCAGCCCCAGCATTTT. This translates into CASSYEDRGSNQPQHF.

This sequence joins TRBV2 and TRBJ2-7; the match to TRBD1 covers 10 bases. With V trimmed by 4 bases and J by 4 bases, 7 bases remained unmatched. Germline CDR1 and CDR2: SNHLY and FYNNEI. CDR3 length: 15 residues. The CDR3 nucleotides are TGTGCCAGCAGTGGACGGACAGGGGGGATGTACGAGCAGTACTTC. It is translated as CASSGRTGGMYEQYF.

The sample holds one count of this clone. The chain links TRBV10-3 to TRBJ1-2; D remains ambiguous. Germline CDR1 ENHRY, CDR2 SYGVKD. Trimming took 3 bases from V and 7 from J, leaving 9 bases between them. The CDR3 is 12 amino acids. CDR3 sequence: CAISDLERGYTF. CDR3 coding DNA: TGTGCCATCAGTGATTTAGAGCGTGGCTACACCTTC.

The chain employs TRBV11-3 and TRBJ1-1, with TRBD1 matching 8 bases. V was clipped by 5 bases and J by 6 bases; unmatched bases: 8. Per germline, CDR1 SGHNT and CDR2 YENEEA. There are 14 residues in the CDR3. The CDR3 region has the DNA TGTGCCAGCAGCCCCGGACAGGGTAGCGCTGAAGCTTTCTTT. This translates into CASSPGQGSAEAFF.

The chain carries TRBV7-6 and TRBJ2-7, with D tentatively TRBD1 (6 bases). Between the trimmed V and J ends, which lost 4 bases and 6 bases, there was a span of 16 bases. Germline assignment: CDR1 SGHVS and CDR2 FNYEAQ. The CDR3 is 14 residues long. The CDR3 DNA reads as TGTGCCAGCAGCTCGGCGGCAGGGGTGGGCGAGCAGTACTTC. Translated, it gives CASSSAAGVGEQYF. Full variable domain (outside the CDR3, taken from reference TRBV7-6 and TRBJ2-7): GAGVSQSPRYKVTKRGQDVALRCDPISGHVSLYWYRQALGQGPEFLTYFNYEAQQDKSGLPNDRFSAERPEGSISTLTIQRTEQRDSAMYRCASSSAAGVGEQYFGPGTRLTVT.